The rows below give T cell receptor beta chains drawn from one sample of a study of T cell changes during pregnancy in multiple sclerosis. Profiling relied on immunoSEQ multiplex PCR, and the TCRdb table lists in-frame clones only, not all of them. This sample has 84,000 or so clones, with 94% found just once. This material consisted of peripheral blood, taken in the third trimester of pregnancy. Source of these receptors: a female donor with multiple sclerosis, enrolled in a pregnancy study. Both conserved end residues are part of each CDR3. Each record gives: J gene, V gene, D gene, clone size, CDR3 DNA, CDR3 protein. D genes are given only for firm matches. Clone size is not always given. Where it is, it says once, few, many or a class for expanded clones.

TRBJ1-5 TRBV7-9 . . TGTGCCAGCAGCTTAGGAGGCGGGGGAGTCCCAAGCAATCAGCCCCAGCATTTT CASSLGGGGVPSNQPQHF
TRBJ2-7 TRBV7-3 TRBD2 . TGTGCCAGCAGCCCTAGCGGGGGGCACGACGAGCAGTACTTC CASSPSGGHDEQYF
TRBJ2-2 TRBV12-5 TRBD1 . TGTGCTAGTGGTTTGGGACAGGGGGACACCGGGGAGCTGTTTTTT CASGLGQGDTGELFF
TRBJ1-5 TRBV6-6 . . TGTGCCAGCAGTTCAGGAGGGTTAACTCAGCCCCAGCATTTT CASSSGGLTQPQHF
TRBJ1-5 TRBV6-1 . . TGTGCCAGCAGTGCCTATAGCAATCAGCCCCAGCATTTT CASSAYSNQPQHF
TRBJ2-2 TRBV5-1 . . TGCGCCAGCAGCTTCCTAGCCTCCCCCGGGGAGCTGTTTTTT CASSFLASPGELFF
TRBJ2-3 TRBV25-1 TRBD2 . TGTGCCAGCAGTGACCAGCCGGGACTAGCCACAGATACGCAGTATTTT CASSDQPGLATDTQYF
TRBJ1-1 TRBV7-2 . few TGTGCCAGCAGCTGGGCAGGGGAAAGCACTGAAGCTTTCTTT CASSWAGESTEAFF
TRBJ1-2 TRBV27 . . TGTGCCAGCAGCCATAATGGACAGATATCCTATGGCTACACCTTC CASSHNGQISYGYTF
TRBJ1-2 TRBV4-1 TRBD1 . TGCGCCAGCAGCCAGGCCACACGGGACAGTTTAGTCTATGGCTACACCTTC CASSQATRDSLVYGYTF
TRBJ2-7 TRBV5-5 . . TGTGCCAGCAGCGGGGGGACGGCCAGCTCCTACGAGCAGTACTTC CASSGGTASSYEQYF
TRBJ1-5 TRBV30 . few TGTGCCTGGAGTGTAACTCTCAATCAGCCCCAGCATTTT CAWSVTLNQPQHF
TRBJ2-3 TRBV7-7 . . TGTGCTAGCAGCTTAGACGGGACAGATACGCAGTATTTT CASSLDGTDTQYF
TRBJ1-2 TRBV6-1 . . TGTGCCAGCAGTGAAGCCTGGGGGGGCAATGGCTACACCTTC CASSEAWGGNGYTF
TRBJ1-5 TRBV6-1 TRBD1 . TGTGCCAGCAGTGCTCAGGGGGCCAGGGGGGAGCCCCAGCATTTT CASSAQGARGEPQHF
TRBJ2-1 TRBV6-1 TRBD2 . TGTGCCAGCAGTCAAATGACTAGCGGGGGTGATGAGCAGTTCTTC CASSQMTSGGDEQFF
TRBJ1-5 TRBV30 . few TGTGCCTGGAGTGTAGAGGTTAATCAGCCCCAGCATTTT CAWSVEVNQPQHF
TRBJ2-1 TRBV27 . . TGTGCCAGCAGTTTTGCGGGGAGGATTGGTGAGCAGTTCTTC CASSFAGRIGEQFF
TRBJ2-7 TRBV30 TRBD1 . TGTGCCGGGCAGGGGGCCTACGAGCAGTACTTC CAGQGAYEQYF
TRBJ2-5 TRBV27 TRBD2 . TGTGCCAGCAGACCCCTCCCGGGACTAAATCAAGAGACCCAGTACTTC CASRPLPGLNQETQYF
TRBJ2-7 TRBV4-2 . . TGTGCCAGCAGCCAAGTCCCAGGGTTAGGCGAGCAGTACTTC CASSQVPGLGEQYF
TRBJ1-2 TRBV19 TRBD1 . TGTGCCAGTAGTGTCGGGACAGCGGATGGCTACACCTTC CASSVGTADGYTF
TRBJ1-2 TRBV19 . . TGTGCCAGTAGTATACGCCCCAGAGGCTATGGCTACACCTTC CASSIRPRGYGYTF
TRBJ2-2 TRBV7-9 TRBD2 . TGTGCCAGCAGCGCGTCTAGCGGTCACACCGGGGAGCTGTTTTTT CASSASSGHTGELFF